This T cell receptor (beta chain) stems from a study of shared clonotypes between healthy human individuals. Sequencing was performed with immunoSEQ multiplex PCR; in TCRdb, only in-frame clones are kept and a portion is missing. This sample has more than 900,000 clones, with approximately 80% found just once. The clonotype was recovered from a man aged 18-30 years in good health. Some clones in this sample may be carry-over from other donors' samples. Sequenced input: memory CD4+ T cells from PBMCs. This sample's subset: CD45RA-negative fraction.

Here the CDR3 DNA reads TGTGCCAGCATGGACAGAGCTAACTATGGCTACACCTTC. This translates into CASMDRANYGYTF. The chain employs TRBV6-5 and TRBJ1-2; TRBD1 might be the D (6 bases). Germline V gives CDR1 MNHEY, CDR2 SVGAGI. The CDR3 contains 13 residues. With 7 bases removed from V and 0 bases from J, the gap between germline ends came to 9 bases.